The clone carrying this T cell receptor (beta chain) was seen many times. Its antigen is not known. The CDR3 is 17 amino acids. Germline V gene data show CDR1 as LGHDT and CDR2 as YNNKEL (reference sequence). Trimming removed 1 base at V and 4 bases at J, with 20 bases between. It was by 5'RACE with 10-nucleotide random UMIs that the cDNA was made. TCRdb fed the 5' RACE reads into MiXCR, producing one record per CDR3 protein. The table includes about 40,000 distinct CDR3 sequences, approximately 15% detected once. The data stem from a study of neurological immune-mediated disorders. General study results and limits: Healthy controls had more TCR clonal expansion than multiple sclerosis, which showed the least, whereas HTLV-1-associated myelopathy showed the most.

The sample was CD4+ T cells from blood. This clonotype was sampled from a woman aged 55 to 70 with HTLV-1-associated myelopathy (HAM/TSP). The chain has TRBV3-1 and TRBJ2-7, with TRBD1 as a possible D gene (5 bases). The CDR3 here is CASSQGYGQGTPYEQYF. CDR3 DNA sequence: TGTGCCAGCAGCCAAGGGTATGGGCAGGGTACCCCATACGAGCAGTACTTC.